Described below is a single T cell receptor beta chain sequence and its context. Its binding antigen is unknown. Base qualities are not at hand, and no much larger clone is one base apart. Enrolling through a virtual design, the prospective study's participants ranged in age from roughly 18 to 90 years and lived across approximately 25 United States geographic areas. To assign participants to cohorts, the prospective study relied on clinical history that participants themselves reported in a screening survey and a study questionnaire. ImmuneRACE Cohort 3 recovered participants were defined by two consecutive negative NP/OP PCR tests, healthcare professional clearance, or symptom resolution. Each participant in the prospective study had whole blood, serum and a nasopharyngeal or oropharyngeal swab collected by mobile phlebotomists. Prospective study participants could optionally give additional blood draws and questionnaires over an approximately 2-month period. Before DNA extraction, prospective study blood samples were shipped either frozen or at room temperature.

Reading from cysteine to phenylalanine, the CDR3 counts 22 amino acids. Solely the CDR3 DNA is kept, with 66 bases framed from the first base. The immunoSEQ Assay, a bias-controlled multiplex PCR, was used to amplify TCRbeta CDR3 regions from genomic DNA. As for how the authors treated the data: The number of nucleated cells in each sample was estimated by amplification of reference gene primers within the assay. Sequence reads were collapsed and filtered to measure the absolute abundance of every unique TCRbeta CDR3 rearrangement. For each sample, productive Simpson clonality was calculated as the square root of Simpson's diversity index across productive rearrangements. Drawn from immuneACCESS, this table holds only the in-frame rearrangements with V and J called that TCRdb kept. Clones are partly lost; checked studies trace under half to an unresolved V gene and leave the rest unexplained. V and J calls and clone size come straight from that table; D and trimming were deduced from the DNA. This sample comprises some 230,000 clones, just under 85% of them detected only once. The ten largest clones take up about 15% of the sample.

The source of the sample is a study of blood T cell repertoires in COVID-19 (TCRdb year 2020). In the study overall: Collaborator samples came from the United States, Italy and Spain and covered acute and convalescent phases of COVID-19. The material from the prospective study consisted of cDNA or gDNA derived from T cells, B-cell-depleted T cells, or PBMCs. Subjects who had been exposed to COVID-19, were actively infected with it, or had recovered from it provided the deeply sampled blood TCRbeta repertoires that made up the dataset. The repertoires were released in a freely available public database meant as a resource for research on the immune response to SARS-CoV-2. The samples were drawn from the first 160 participants of the ongoing ImmuneRACE study and from 1,254 subjects provided by 6 global collaborators. Nearly every sample came with metadata listing a de-identified subject ID, COVID-19 status, age in years and sex. HLA class I and class II types, where available, came from metadata supplied by the sample provider rather than from assay-based typing.

Beyond this particular receptor, the publication reports: The quantity of clinical and demographic metadata differed by source and by participant and was supplied without curation.

Sequencing used PBMCs or T cells enriched from blood (not recorded which). This clonotype was sampled from a man in his forties who had recovered from COVID-19. This sequence uses TRBV22-1 and TRBJ2-6; the table's TRBD2 call for D was not verified on the DNA. TRBV22-1 is a listed pseudogene. At the DNA level, the sequence is TGTCCTGGGAGCTCTAGATCGGGACTCCGGGGAGAGGTAGTCCCTGGGGCCAACGTCCTGACTTTC. It is translated as CPGSSRSGLRGEVVPGANVLTF.